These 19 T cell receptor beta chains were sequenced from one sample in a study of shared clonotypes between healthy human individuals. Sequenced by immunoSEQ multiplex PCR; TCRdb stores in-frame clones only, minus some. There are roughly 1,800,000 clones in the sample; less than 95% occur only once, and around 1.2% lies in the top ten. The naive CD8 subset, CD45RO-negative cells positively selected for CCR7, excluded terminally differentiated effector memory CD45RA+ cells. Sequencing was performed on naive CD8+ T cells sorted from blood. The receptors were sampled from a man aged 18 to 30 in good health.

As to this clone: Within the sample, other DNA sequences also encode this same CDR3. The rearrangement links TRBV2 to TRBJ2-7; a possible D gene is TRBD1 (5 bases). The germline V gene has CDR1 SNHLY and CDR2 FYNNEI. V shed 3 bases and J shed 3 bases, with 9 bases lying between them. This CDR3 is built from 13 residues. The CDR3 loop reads CASSDRVSYEQYF. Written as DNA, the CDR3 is TGTGCCAGCAGTGACAGGGTAAGCTACGAGCAGTACTTC.

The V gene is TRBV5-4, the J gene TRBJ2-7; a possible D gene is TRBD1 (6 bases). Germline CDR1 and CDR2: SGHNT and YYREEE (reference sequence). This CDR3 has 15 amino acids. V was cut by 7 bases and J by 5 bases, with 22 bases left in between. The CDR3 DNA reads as TGTGCCAGCTGGATAGGGGGAGAACCGACCGACGAGCAGTACTTC. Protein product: CASWIGGEPTDEQYF.

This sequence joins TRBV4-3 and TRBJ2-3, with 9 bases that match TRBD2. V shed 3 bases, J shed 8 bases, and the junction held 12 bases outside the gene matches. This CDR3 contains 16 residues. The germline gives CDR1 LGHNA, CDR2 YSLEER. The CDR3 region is CASSQDASGIGGTQYF. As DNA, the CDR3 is TGCGCCAGCAGCCAGGATGCTAGCGGGATCGGCGGTACGCAGTATTTT.

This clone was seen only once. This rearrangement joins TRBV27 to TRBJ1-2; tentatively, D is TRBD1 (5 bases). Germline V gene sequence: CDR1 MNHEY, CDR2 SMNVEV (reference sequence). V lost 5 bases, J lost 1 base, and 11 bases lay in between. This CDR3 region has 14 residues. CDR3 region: CASSPMGGNYGYTF. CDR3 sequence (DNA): TGTGCCAGCAGTCCCATGGGGGGTAACTATGGCTACACCTTC.

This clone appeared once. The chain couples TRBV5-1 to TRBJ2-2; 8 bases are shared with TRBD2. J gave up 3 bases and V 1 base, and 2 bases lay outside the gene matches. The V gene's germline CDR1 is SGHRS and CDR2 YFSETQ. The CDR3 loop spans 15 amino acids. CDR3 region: CASSLTSGYTGELFF. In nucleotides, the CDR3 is TGCGCCAGCAGCTTGACTAGCGGATACACCGGGGAGCTGTTTTTT.

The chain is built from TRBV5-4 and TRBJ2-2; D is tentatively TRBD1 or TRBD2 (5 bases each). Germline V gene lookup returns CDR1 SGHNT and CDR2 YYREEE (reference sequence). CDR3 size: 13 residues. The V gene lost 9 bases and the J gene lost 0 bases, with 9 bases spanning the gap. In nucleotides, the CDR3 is TGTGCCACGGGACCGGCGAACACCGGGGAGCTGTTTTTT. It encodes CATGPANTGELFF.

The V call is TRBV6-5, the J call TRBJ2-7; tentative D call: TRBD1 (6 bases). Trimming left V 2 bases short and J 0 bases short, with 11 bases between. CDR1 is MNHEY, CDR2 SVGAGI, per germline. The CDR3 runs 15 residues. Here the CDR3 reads CASSYAGANSYEQYF. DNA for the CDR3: TGTGCCAGCAGTTACGCAGGGGCCAACTCCTACGAGCAGTACTTC.

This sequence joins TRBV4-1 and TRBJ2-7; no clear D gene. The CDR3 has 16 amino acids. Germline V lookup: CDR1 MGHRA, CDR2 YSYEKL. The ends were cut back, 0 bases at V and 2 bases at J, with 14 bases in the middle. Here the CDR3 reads CASSQDIGRPPYEQYF. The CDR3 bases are TGCGCCAGCAGCCAAGATATAGGACGTCCTCCCTACGAGCAGTACTTC.

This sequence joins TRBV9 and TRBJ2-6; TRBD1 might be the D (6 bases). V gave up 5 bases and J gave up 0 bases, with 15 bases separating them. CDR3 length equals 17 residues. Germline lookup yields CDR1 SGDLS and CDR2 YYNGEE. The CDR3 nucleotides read TGTGCCAGCAGTCGGCAGGGGAAGTACTCTGGGGCCAACGTCCTGACTTTC. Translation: CASSRQGKYSGANVLTF.

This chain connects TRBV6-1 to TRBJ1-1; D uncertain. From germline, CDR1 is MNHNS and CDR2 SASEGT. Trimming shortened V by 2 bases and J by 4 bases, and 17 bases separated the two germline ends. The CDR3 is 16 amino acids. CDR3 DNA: TGTGCCAGCAGTGAACCCCTGTCGGGCAGTATCACTGAAGCTTTCTTT. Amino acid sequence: CASSEPLSGSITEAFF.

Here the CDR3 reads CSVTPPGQGHEQFF. CDR3 nucleotides: TGCAGCGTTACCCCCCCAGGACAGGGGCATGAGCAGTTCTTC. V gene TRBV29-1 combines with J gene TRBJ2-1; 9 positions match TRBD1. Looked up from germline, CDR1 is SQVTM and CDR2 is ANQGSEA. V lost 5 bases, J lost 8 bases, and 10 bases stayed unmatched. The CDR3 spans 14 residues.

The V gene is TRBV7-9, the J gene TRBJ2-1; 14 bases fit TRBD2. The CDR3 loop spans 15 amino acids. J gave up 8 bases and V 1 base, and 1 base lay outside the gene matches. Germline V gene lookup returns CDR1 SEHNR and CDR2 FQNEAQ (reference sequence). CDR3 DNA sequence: TGTGCCAGCAGCTTAGGGACTAGCGGGAGGTATGAGCAGTTCTTC. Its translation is CASSLGTSGRYEQFF.

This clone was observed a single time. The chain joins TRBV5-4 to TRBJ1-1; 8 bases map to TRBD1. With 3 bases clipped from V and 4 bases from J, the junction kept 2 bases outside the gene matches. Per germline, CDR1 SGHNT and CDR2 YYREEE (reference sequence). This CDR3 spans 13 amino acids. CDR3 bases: TGTGCCAGCAGCTGGACAGGGAGCACTGAAGCTTTCTTT. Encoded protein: CASSWTGSTEAFF.

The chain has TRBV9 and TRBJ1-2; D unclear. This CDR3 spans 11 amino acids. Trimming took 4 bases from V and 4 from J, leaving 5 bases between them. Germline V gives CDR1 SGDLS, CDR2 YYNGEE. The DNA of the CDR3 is TGTGCCAGCAGCTGGGGCTATGGCTACACCTTC. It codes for CASSWGYGYTF.

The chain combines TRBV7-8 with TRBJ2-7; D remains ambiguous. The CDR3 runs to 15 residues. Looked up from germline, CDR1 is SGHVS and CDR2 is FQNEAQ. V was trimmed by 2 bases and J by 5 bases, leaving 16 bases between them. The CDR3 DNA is TGTGCCAGCAGCTTACTCCCAGGCGGTGTGAACGAGCAGTACTTC. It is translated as CASSLLPGGVNEQYF.

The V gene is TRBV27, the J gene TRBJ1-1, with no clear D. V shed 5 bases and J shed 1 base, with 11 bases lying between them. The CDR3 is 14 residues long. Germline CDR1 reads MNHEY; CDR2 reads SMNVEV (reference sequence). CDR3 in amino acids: CASSVIGRNTEAFF. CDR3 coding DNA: TGTGCCAGCAGTGTTATAGGACGGAACACTGAAGCTTTCTTT.

The CDR3 sequence: CASSLGAAGGTEAFF. As DNA, the CDR3 is TGTGCCAGCAGCCTAGGGGCGGCGGGAGGCACTGAAGCTTTCTTT. V gene TRBV7-6 combines with J gene TRBJ1-1; maybe TRBD1 (5 bases). V gave up 5 bases and J gave up 4 bases, with 17 bases separating them. This CDR3 region has 15 residues. Germline loops: CDR1 SGHVS, CDR2 FNYEAQ.

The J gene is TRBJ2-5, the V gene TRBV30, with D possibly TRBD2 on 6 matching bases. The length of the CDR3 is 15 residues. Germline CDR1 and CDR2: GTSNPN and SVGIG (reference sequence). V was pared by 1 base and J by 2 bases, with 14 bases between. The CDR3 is CAWSASIAAQETQYF. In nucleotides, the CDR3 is TGTGCCTGGAGTGCGTCAATAGCGGCACAAGAGACCCAGTACTTC.

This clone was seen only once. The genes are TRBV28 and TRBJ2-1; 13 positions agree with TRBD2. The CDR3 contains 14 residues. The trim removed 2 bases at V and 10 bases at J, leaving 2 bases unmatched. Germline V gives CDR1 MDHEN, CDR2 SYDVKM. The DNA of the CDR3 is TGTGCCAGCAGTTTAAGGGGACTAGCGGGAGAGCAGTTCTTC. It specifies CASSLRGLAGEQFF.